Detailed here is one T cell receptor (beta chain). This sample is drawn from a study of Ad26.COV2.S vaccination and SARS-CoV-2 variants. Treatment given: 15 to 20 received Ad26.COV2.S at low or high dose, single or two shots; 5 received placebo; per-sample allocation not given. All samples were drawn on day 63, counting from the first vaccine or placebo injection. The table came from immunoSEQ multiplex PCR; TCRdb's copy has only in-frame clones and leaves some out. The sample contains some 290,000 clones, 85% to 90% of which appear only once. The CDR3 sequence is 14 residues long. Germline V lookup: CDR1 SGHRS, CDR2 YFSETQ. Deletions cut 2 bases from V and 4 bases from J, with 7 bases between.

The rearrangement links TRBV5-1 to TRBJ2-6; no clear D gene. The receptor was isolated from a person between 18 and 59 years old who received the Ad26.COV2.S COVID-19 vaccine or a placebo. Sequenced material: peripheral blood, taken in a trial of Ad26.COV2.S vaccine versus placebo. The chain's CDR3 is CASSFSAGANVLTF. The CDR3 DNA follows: TGCGCCAGCAGCTTTTCGGCAGGGGCCAACGTCCTGACTTTC.